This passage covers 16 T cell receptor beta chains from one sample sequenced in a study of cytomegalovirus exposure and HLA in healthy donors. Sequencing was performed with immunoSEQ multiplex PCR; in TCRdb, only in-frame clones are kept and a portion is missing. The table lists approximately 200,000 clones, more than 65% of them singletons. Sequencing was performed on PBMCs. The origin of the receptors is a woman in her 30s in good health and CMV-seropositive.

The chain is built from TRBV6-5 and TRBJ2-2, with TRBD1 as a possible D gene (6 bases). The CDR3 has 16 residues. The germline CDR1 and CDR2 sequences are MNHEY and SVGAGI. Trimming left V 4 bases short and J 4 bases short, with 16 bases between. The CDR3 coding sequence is TGTGCCAGCAGTTCACAGGGCGTTTGGTCCACCGGGGAGCTGTTTTTT. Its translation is CASSSQGVWSTGELFF.

The CDR3 region has the DNA TGTGCCACCAGCTCCCGAGCTGCAACTAATGAAAAACTGTTTTTT. This sequence encodes CATSSRAATNEKLFF. The rearrangement links TRBV15 to TRBJ1-4; D is uncertain. The CDR3 is 15 residues long. Germline V gene lookup returns CDR1 LNHNV and CDR2 YYDKDF (reference sequence). Trimming shortened V by 5 bases and J by 0 bases, and 10 bases separated the two germline ends.

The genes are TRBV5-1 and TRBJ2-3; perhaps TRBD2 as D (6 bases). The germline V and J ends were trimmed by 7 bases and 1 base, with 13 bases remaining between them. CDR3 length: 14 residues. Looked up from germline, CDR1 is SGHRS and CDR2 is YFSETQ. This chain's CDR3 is CASRSSAGTDTQYF. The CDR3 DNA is TGCGCCAGCCGATCTAGCGCGGGCACAGATACGCAGTATTTT.

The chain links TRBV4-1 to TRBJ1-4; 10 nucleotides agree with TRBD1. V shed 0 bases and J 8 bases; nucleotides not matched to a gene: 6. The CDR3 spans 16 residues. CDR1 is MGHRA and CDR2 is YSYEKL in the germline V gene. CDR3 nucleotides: TGCGCCAGCAGCCAAGATCATGGGACAGGGGCAGAAAAACTGTTTTTT. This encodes CASSQDHGTGAEKLFF.

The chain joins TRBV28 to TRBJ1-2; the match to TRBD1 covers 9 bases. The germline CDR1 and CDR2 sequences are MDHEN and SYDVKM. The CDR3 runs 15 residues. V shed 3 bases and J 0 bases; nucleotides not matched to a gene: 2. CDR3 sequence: CASSFGDRANYGYTF. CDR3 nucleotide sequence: TGTGCCAGCAGTTTCGGGGACAGGGCTAACTATGGCTACACCTTC.

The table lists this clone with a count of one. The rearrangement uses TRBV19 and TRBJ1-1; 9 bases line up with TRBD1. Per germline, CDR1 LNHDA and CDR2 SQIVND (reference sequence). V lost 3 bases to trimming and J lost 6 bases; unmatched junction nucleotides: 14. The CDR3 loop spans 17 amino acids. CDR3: CASSIIQGARFRAEAFF. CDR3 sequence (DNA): TGTGCCAGTAGTATCATACAGGGGGCCCGGTTCAGGGCTGAAGCTTTCTTT.

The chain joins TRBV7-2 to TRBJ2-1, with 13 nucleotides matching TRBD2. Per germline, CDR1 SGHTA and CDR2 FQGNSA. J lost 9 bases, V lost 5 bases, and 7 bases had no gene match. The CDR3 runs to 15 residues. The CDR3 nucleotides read TGTGCCAGCAGCCCGGGACTAGCGGGATGGGGTGAGCAGTTCTTC. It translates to CASSPGLAGWGEQFF.

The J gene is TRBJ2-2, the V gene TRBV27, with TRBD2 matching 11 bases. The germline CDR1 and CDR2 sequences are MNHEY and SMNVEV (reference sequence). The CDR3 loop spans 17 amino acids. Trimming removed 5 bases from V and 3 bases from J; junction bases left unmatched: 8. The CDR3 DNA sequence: TGTGCCAGCAGTGCCCAACTAGCGGGAGTTCACACCGGGGAGCTGTTTTTT. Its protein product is CASSAQLAGVHTGELFF.

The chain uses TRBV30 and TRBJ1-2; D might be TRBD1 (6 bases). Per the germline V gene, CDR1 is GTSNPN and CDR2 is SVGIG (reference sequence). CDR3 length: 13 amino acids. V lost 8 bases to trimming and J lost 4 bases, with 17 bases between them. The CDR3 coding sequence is TGTGCCGGGGTGGACAGAACGGGCTATGGCTACACCTTC. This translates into CAGVDRTGYGYTF.

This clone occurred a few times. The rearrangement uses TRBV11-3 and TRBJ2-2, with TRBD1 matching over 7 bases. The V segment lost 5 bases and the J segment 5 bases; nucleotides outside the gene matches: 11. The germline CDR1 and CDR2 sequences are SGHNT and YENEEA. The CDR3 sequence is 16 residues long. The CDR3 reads CASSNSLTGSTGELFF. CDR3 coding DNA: TGTGCCAGCAGCAACTCACTGACAGGGAGTACCGGGGAGCTGTTTTTT.

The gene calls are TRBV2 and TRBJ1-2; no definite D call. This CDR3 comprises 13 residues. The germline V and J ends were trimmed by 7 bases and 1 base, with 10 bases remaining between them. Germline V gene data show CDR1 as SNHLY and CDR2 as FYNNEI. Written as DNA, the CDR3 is TGTGCCAGCATGAATCCGGTTAACTATGGCTACACCTTC. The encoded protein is CASMNPVNYGYTF. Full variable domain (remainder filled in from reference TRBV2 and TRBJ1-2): EPEVTQTPSHQVTQMGQEVILRCVPISNHLYFYWYRQILGQKVEFLVSFYNNEISEKSEIFDDQFSVERPDGSNFTLKIRSTKLEDSAMYFCASMNPVNYGYTFGSGTRLTVV.

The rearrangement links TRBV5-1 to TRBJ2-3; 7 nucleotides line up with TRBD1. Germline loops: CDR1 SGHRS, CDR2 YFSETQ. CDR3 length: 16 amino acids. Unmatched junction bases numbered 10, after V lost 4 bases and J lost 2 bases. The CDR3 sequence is CASSPLPGQFTDTQYF. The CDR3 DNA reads TGCGCCAGCAGCCCCCTTCCGGGACAGTTCACAGATACGCAGTATTTT.

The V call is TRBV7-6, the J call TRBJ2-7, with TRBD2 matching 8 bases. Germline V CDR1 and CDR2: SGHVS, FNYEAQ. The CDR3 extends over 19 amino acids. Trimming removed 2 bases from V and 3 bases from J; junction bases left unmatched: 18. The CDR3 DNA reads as TGTGCCAGCAGCTTAAAAGACCCGACTAGCGCGCCACCAGACTACGAGCAGTACTTC. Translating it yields CASSLKDPTSAPPDYEQYF.

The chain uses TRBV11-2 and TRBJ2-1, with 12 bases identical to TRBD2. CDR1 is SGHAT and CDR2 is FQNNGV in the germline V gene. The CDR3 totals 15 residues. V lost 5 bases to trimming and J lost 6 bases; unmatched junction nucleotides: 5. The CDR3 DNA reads TGTGCCAGCAGCATCCGACTAGCGGGAGCCAATGAGCAGTTCTTC. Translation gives CASSIRLAGANEQFF. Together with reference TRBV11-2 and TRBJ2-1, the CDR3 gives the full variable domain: EAGVAQSPRYKIIEKRQSVAFWCNPISGHATLYWYQQILGQGPKLLIQFQNNGVVDDSQLPKDRFSAERLKGVDSTLKIQPAKLEDSAVYLCASSIRLAGANEQFFGPGTRLTVL.

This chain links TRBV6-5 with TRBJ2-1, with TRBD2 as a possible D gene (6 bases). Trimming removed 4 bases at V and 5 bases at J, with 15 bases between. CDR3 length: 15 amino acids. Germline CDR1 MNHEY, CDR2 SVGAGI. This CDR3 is CASSSGRGSDNEQFF. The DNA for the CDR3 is TGTGCCAGCAGTTCGGGGCGGGGTTCGGACAATGAGCAGTTCTTC.

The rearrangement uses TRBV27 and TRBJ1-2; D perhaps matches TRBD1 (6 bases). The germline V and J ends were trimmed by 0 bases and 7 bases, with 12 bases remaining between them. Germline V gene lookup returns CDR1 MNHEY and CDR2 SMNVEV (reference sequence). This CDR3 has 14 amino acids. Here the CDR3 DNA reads TGTGCCAGCAGTTTATCAGGGGGGGGAATTGGCTACACCTTC. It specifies CASSLSGGGIGYTF.